This T cell receptor beta chain is from a study of shared clonotypes between healthy human individuals. Assay: immunoSEQ multiplex PCR; the TCRdb copy retains only in-frame clones and omits some. This sample yields about 490,000 clones, of which more than 65% are seen a single time; about 13% belongs to the top ten. About this clone: The same CDR3 can be traced to other DNA sequences in this sample.

With 0 bases removed from V and 2 bases from J, the gap between germline ends came to 6 bases. CDR3 length: 15 residues. Germline CDR1 is SGHRS and CDR2 is YFSETQ. Sample: PBMCs. The TCR sequence derives from a middle-aged woman in good health. Some clones in this sample may be carry-over from other donors' samples. The chain has TRBV5-1 and TRBJ2-6; maybe TRBD1 (5 bases). The CDR3: CASSLEGAGANVLTF. Here the CDR3 DNA reads TGCGCCAGCAGCTTGGAAGGGGCTGGGGCCAACGTCCTGACTTTC.